The 7 T cell receptor beta chains below were found in one sample sequenced in a study of OX40 agonist ivuxolimab in advanced cancers. The protocol was immunoSEQ multiplex PCR, while the TCRdb copy is restricted to in-frame clones and leaves out a portion. Found here are about 100,000 clones, roughly nine tenths of them singletons; the top ten hold approximately 5.7%. Here the sequenced sample was CD4+ or CD8+ T cells sorted from blood, taken in a trial of the OX40 agonist ivuxolimab. These receptors were taken from an adult with an advanced solid tumor such as melanoma, head and neck, liver or kidney cancer.

This sequence joins TRBV5-5 and TRBJ2-1; TRBD1 aligns across 7 bases. The CDR3 has 15 residues. Germline V lookup: CDR1 SGHKS, CDR2 YYEKEE (reference sequence). Trimming at V came to 5 bases and at J to 7 bases, leaving 12 bases not matched to a gene. The CDR3 spells CASSTTGTVFNEQFF. CDR3 DNA sequence: TGTGCCAGCAGTACTACCGGGACAGTCTTTAATGAGCAGTTCTTC.

V gene TRBV30 combines with J gene TRBJ2-7; 14 nucleotides line up with TRBD2. J lost 4 bases, V lost 6 bases, and 2 bases had no gene match. The germline V gene encodes CDR1 GTSNPN and CDR2 SVGIG (reference sequence). The CDR3 runs to 13 residues. The CDR3 DNA is TGTGCCTGCGGGACTAGCGGGGGATACGAGCAGTACTTC. It codes for CACGTSGGYEQYF.

The chain carries TRBV6-5 and TRBJ1-1, with D uncertain. V gave up 6 bases and J gave up 5 bases, with 10 bases separating them. CDR3 length: 12 residues. CDR1 and CDR2 from the germline V gene are MNHEY and SVGAGI. The DNA of the CDR3 is TGTGCCAGCAGAAACGTAGGGACTGAAGCTTTCTTT. Translation: CASRNVGTEAFF.

This chain links TRBV7-9 with TRBJ2-5; TRBD2 might be the D (7 bases). The ends were cut back, 2 bases at V and 1 base at J, with 14 bases in the middle. Germline V gives CDR1 SEHNR, CDR2 FQNEAQ (reference sequence). The CDR3 has 16 amino acids. In DNA, the CDR3 is TGTGCCAGCAGCTTATGGGGGGGGGCCCTCCAAGAGACCCAGTACTTC. Its protein product is CASSLWGGALQETQYF.

The CDR3 DNA reads as TGTGCCAGCAGCTTTTCCTTAGTTTCAACTAATGAAAAACTGTTTTTT. This translates into CASSFSLVSTNEKLFF. The chain employs TRBV5-8 and TRBJ1-4; no clear D gene. The CDR3 covers 16 residues. Germline V gives CDR1 SGHTS, CDR2 YDEGEE. Between the trimmed V and J ends, which lost 2 bases and 0 bases, there was a span of 11 bases.

This clone came up a few times. This chain uses TRBV2 with TRBJ2-5; TRBD2 might be the D (5 bases). The germline V and J ends were trimmed by 4 bases and 5 bases, with 14 bases remaining between them. This CDR3 comprises 14 residues. The germline V gene has CDR1 SNHLY and CDR2 FYNNEI. The CDR3 loop is CASSARGIRETQYF. The DNA for the CDR3 is TGTGCCAGCAGTGCAAGAGGGATTAGGGAGACCCAGTACTTC.

The gene calls are TRBV4-2 and TRBJ2-5; 9 bases are a match to TRBD1. The J call is doubtful: the DNA matches TRBJ2-7 better. The CDR3 is 16 amino acids. The germline CDR1 and CDR2 sequences are LGHNA and YNFKEQ. CDR3 sequence (DNA): TGTGCCAGCAGCCAAGAACCACCGGGACAGGGCTACGAGCAGTACTTC. Amino acid sequence: CASSQEPPGQGYEQYF.